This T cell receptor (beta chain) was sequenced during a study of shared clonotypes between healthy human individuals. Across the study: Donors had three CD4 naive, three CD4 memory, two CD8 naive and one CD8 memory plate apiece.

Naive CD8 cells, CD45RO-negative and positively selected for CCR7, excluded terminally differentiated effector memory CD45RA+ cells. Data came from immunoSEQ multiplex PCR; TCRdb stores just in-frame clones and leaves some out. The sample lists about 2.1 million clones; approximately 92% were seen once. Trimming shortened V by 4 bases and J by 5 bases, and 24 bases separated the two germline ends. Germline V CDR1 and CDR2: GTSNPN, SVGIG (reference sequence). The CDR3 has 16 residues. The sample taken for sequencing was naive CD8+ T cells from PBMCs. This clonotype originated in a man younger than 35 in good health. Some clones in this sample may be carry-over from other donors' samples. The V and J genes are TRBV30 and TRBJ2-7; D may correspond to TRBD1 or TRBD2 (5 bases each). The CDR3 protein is CAWNRGPGTGFDEQYF. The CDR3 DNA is TGTGCCTGGAACCGAGGGCCTGGGACGGGGTTCGACGAGCAGTACTTC. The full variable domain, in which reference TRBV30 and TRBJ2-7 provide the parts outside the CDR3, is SQTIHQWPATLVQPVGSPLSLECTVEGTSNPNLYWYRQAAGRGLQLLFYSVGIGQISSEVPQNLSASRPQDRQFILSSKKLLLSDSGFYLCAWNRGPGTGFDEQYFGPGTRLTVT.